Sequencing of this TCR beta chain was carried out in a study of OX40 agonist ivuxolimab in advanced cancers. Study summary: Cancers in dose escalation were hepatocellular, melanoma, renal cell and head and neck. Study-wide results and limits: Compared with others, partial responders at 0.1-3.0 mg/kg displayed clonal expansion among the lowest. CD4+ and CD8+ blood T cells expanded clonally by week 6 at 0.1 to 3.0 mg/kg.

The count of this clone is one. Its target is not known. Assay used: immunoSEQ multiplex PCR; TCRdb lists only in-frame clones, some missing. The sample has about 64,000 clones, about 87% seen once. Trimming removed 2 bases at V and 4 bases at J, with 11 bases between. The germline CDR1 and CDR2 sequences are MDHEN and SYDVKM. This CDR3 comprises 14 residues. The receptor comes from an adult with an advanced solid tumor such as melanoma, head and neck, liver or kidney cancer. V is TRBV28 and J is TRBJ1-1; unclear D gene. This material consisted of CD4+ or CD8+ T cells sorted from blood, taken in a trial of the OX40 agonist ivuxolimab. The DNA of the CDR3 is TGTGCCAGCAGTTTACTGGGCGGCGTCACTGAAGCTTTCTTT. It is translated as CASSLLGGVTEAFF.